Following are 32 T cell receptor beta chains from one sample sequenced in a study of patients and donors after allogeneic stem cell transplantation. MiXCR was run by TCRdb on the RT-PCR reads, yielding one entry per CDR3 protein. There are 900,000 to 1,000,000 distinct CDR3 sequences in the sample; about 20% occur only once, and around 6% lies in the top ten. Sequencing was done on a sample of blood, either unsorted or a sorted T cell fraction (not recorded which). These receptors were obtained from a human donor who was either an allogeneic HSCT recipient or a stem cell or donor lymphocyte infusion donor (not recorded which). It is not recorded whose cells these are; they may come from a transplant donor.

This clonotype was found a few times. V is TRBV5-6 and J is TRBJ2-1, with a possible D match to TRBD2 (5 bases). There are 17 residues in the CDR3. V was trimmed by 0 bases and J by 3 bases, leaving 16 bases between them. CDR1 SGHDT and CDR2 YYEEEE come from the germline V gene. In nucleotides, the CDR3 is TGTGCCAGCAGCTTGGGGAGAGGGTCCAATATCTACAATGAGCAGTTCTTC. Translation gives CASSLGRGSNIYNEQFF.

The V gene is TRBV5-1, the J gene TRBJ2-3; D remains unclear. Germline V gene sequence: CDR1 SGHRS, CDR2 YFSETQ. The CDR3 loop spans 14 amino acids. V was clipped by 5 bases and J by 1 base, with 11 bases between them. The chain's CDR3 is CASRGQRGTDTQYF. The CDR3 bases are TGCGCCAGCAGAGGCCAGCGTGGCACAGATACGCAGTATTTT.

The rearrangement uses TRBV6-2 or TRBV6-3 and TRBJ2-4; D gene ambiguous. In germline, CDR1 is MNHEY, CDR2 SVGEGT. V was trimmed by 2 bases and J by 1 base, leaving 12 bases between them. The CDR3 runs 16 residues. CDR3 nucleotides: TGTGCCAGCAGTTACAAGCTTGGGGATGCCAAAAACATTCAGTACTTC. Protein sequence: CASSYKLGDAKNIQYF.

This clonotype was observed a handful of times. The rearrangement joins TRBV20-1 to TRBJ1-1, with 10 bases matching TRBD1. The CDR3 is 13 amino acids. Germline-derived CDR1 and CDR2 are DFQATT and SNEGSKA (reference sequence). Trimming took 5 bases from V and 4 from J; bases not matched to a gene: 4. The CDR3 here is CSAGTGVATEAFF. The DNA of the CDR3 is TGCAGTGCTGGGACAGGGGTCGCCACTGAAGCTTTCTTT.

The genes are TRBV29-1 and TRBJ2-1, with TRBD1 identical over 11 bases. V trimming: 5 bases; J trimming: 6 bases; junction bases outside the gene matches: 9. Germline lookup yields CDR1 SQVTM and CDR2 ANQGSEA. The CDR3 consists of 15 residues. DNA for the CDR3: TGCAGCGTTTACCCCGGGACAGGGGGGAGCAATGAGCAGTTCTTC. Translation gives CSVYPGTGGSNEQFF.

The chain joins TRBV7-6 to TRBJ2-1; D may be TRBD1 (6 bases). Trimming left V 6 bases short and J 3 bases short, with 15 bases between. The CDR3 consists of 15 residues. Germline V gene data show CDR1 as SGHVS and CDR2 as FNYEAQ. CDR3 region: CASRPPGHSYNEQFF. For the CDR3, the DNA is TGTGCCAGCAGACCACCGGGACACAGCTACAATGAGCAGTTCTTC. Complete variable domain (other parts from reference TRBV7-6 and TRBJ2-1): GAGVSQSPRYKVTKRGQDVALRCDPISGHVSLYWYRQALGQGPEFLTYFNYEAQQDKSGLPNDRFSAERPEGSISTLTIQRTEQRDSAMYRCASRPPGHSYNEQFFGPGTRLTVL.

This clonotype turned up a few times. The gene calls are TRBV6-1 and TRBJ2-1, with 7 bases aligning to TRBD2. This CDR3 is 14 amino acids long. The germline CDR1 and CDR2 sequences are MNHNS and SASEGT. V dropped 8 bases and J dropped 6; count of bases not matched to a gene: 10. This CDR3 reads CASGPGTNVNEQFF. CDR3 sequence (DNA): TGTGCCAGCGGACCCGGGACTAACGTCAATGAGCAGTTCTTC.

J is TRBJ2-7 and V is TRBV14; 10 nucleotides match TRBD2. CDR1 and CDR2 (germline): SGHDN, FVKESK. The junction had 8 bases not matched to a gene; V was cut back by 3 bases and J by 6 bases. This CDR3 is built from 15 residues. Here the CDR3 reads CASSHPPSGRREQYF. The DNA for the CDR3 is TGTGCCAGCAGCCACCCTCCTAGCGGGAGACGCGAGCAGTACTTC. Supplemented by reference TRBV14 and TRBJ2-7, the full variable domain reads EAGVTQFPSHSVIEKGQTVTLRCDPISGHDNLYWYRRVMGKEIKFLLHFVKESKQDESGMPNNRFLAERTGGTYSTLKVQPAELEDSGVYFCASSHPPSGRREQYFGPGTRLTVT.

The CDR3 protein is CASKDGGYQPQHF. The CDR3 region has the DNA TGTGCCAGCAAGGACGGTGGTTATCAGCCCCAGCATTTT. The rearrangement joins TRBV2 to TRBJ1-5; no reliable D call. Germline CDR1 reads SNHLY; CDR2 reads FYNNEI. The V end lost 7 bases, the J end lost 5 bases, and 12 bases lay between the germline ends. The CDR3 consists of 13 residues.

The V call is TRBV20-1, the J call TRBJ2-7, with D possibly TRBD1 on 6 matching bases. The CDR3 contains 14 residues. Germline loops: CDR1 DFQATT, CDR2 SNEGSKA (reference sequence). Trimming removed 6 bases from V and 2 bases from J, with 17 bases in between. CDR3 coding DNA: TGCAGTGCGGAGGCCGGACAGAGCCCCTACGAGCAGTACTTC. Translation gives CSAEAGQSPYEQYF.

This clonotype was seen more than once but under ten times. CDR3 sequence reads: CSPSRGCSGNTIYF. The CDR3 bases are TGCAGCCCCTCTCGGGGTTGCTCTGGAAACACCATATATTTT. The chain uses TRBV29-1 and TRBJ1-3, with D unresolved. The V end was cut by 8 bases, the J end by 0 bases, with 14 bases between. The CDR3 has 14 residues. Germline values: CDR1 SQVTM, CDR2 ANQGSEA.

The chain recombines TRBV13 with TRBJ1-2; 7 nucleotides match TRBD1. The ends lost 4 bases at V and 5 bases at J; junction bases unmatched: 10. The CDR3 contains 15 residues. The V gene's germline CDR1 is PRHDT and CDR2 FYEKMQ (reference sequence). The CDR3 DNA is TGTGCCAGCAGCTCTGCTGCAGGGGGTGGGTATGGCTACACCTTC. This codes for CASSSAAGGGYGYTF. Full variable domain (remainder filled in from reference TRBV13 and TRBJ1-2): AAGVIQSPRHLIKEKRETATLKCYPIPRHDTVYWYQQGPGQDPQFLISFYEKMQSDKGSIPDRFSAQQFSDYHSELNMSSLELGDSALYFCASSSAAGGGYGYTFGSGTRLTVV.

This clonotype turned up a few times. The chain uses TRBV12-3 or TRBV12-4 and TRBJ2-7; no definite D call. CDR3 length: 12 amino acids. Trimming cost V 3 bases and J 9 bases, with 12 bases left between them. The CDR3 here is CASSFGLARQYF. CDR3 bases: TGTGCCAGCAGTTTTGGTCTGGCCCGGCAGTACTTC.

This chain uses TRBV12-3 or TRBV12-4 with TRBJ1-1; D gene ambiguous. This CDR3 contains 16 residues. V dropped 0 bases and J dropped 6 bases, with 17 bases sitting between them. This CDR3 reads CASSLAYRELDPEAFF. The CDR3 nucleotides are TGTGCCAGCAGTTTAGCCTACCGGGAACTCGACCCTGAAGCTTTCTTT.

The chain has TRBV5-1 and TRBJ2-7; the match to TRBD2 covers 13 bases. The CDR3 runs 17 residues. Germline V CDR1 and CDR2: SGHRS, YFSETQ. Germline trimming cut 7 bases from V and 0 bases from J; bases unmatched to any gene: 10. In DNA form, the CDR3 reads TGCGCCAGCTCCAGACTAGCGGGGGGCCTGAGCTCCTACGAGCAGTACTTC. This sequence encodes CASSRLAGGLSSYEQYF.

V usage is TRBV5-1 and J usage is TRBJ2-6; 7 bases map to TRBD1. The CDR3 is 17 amino acids. The V segment lost 5 bases and the J segment 0 bases; nucleotides outside the gene matches: 8. Germline CDR1 and CDR2: SGHRS and YFSETQ. Here the CDR3 reads CASRDRSAGSGANVLTF. The CDR3 DNA is TGCGCCAGCAGGGACAGGTCGGCCGGCTCTGGGGCCAACGTCCTGACTTTC. Looking up the rest from reference TRBV5-1 and TRBJ2-6 gives the full variable domain: KAGVTQTPRYLIKTRGQQVTLSCSPISGHRSVSWYQQTPGQGLQFLFEYFSETQRNKGNFPGRFSGRQFSNSRSEMNVSTLELGDSALYLCASRDRSAGSGANVLTFGAGSRLTVL.

This clonotype was detected only a few times. The rearrangement joins TRBV28 to TRBJ2-2, with D unresolved. This CDR3 spans 15 amino acids. V dropped 0 bases and J dropped 0 bases, with 5 bases sitting between them. Germline lookup yields CDR1 MDHEN and CDR2 SYDVKM. CDR3 nucleotides: TGTGCCAGCAGTTTATGGGCCACGAACACCGGGGAGCTGTTTTTT. Protein: CASSLWATNTGELFF.

The chain carries TRBV3-1 and TRBJ1-4, with TRBD1 as a possible D gene (5 bases). The CDR3 is 16 amino acids. From germline, CDR1 is LGHDT and CDR2 YNNKEL (reference sequence). V was pared by 4 bases and J by 6 bases, with 18 bases between. In nucleotides, the CDR3 is TGTGCCAGCAGCCCCGACAGTCGTAAGGTGGATGAAAAACTGTTTTTT. Translating gives CASSPDSRKVDEKLFF. The complete variable domain, with remaining parts taken from reference TRBV3-1 and TRBJ1-4, reads DTAVSQTPKYLVTQMGNDKSIKCEQNLGHDTMYWYKQDSKKFLKIMFSYNNKELIINETVPNRFSPKSPDKAHLNLHINSLELGDSAVYFCASSPDSRKVDEKLFFGSGTQLSVL.

The rearrangement links TRBV29-1 to TRBJ2-5; D remains ambiguous. The V gene lost 1 base and the J gene lost 2 bases, with 8 bases spanning the gap. This CDR3 has 13 residues. Looked up from germline, CDR1 is SQVTM and CDR2 is ANQGSEA. CDR3 protein: CSVEAQLQETQYF. CDR3 nucleotide sequence: TGCAGCGTTGAAGCTCAATTGCAAGAGACCCAGTACTTC.

The chain couples TRBV20-1 to TRBJ1-4; possibly TRBD1 for D (5 bases). The germline CDR1 and CDR2 sequences are DFQATT and SNEGSKA (reference sequence). The germline V and J ends were trimmed by 1 base and 7 bases, with 13 bases remaining between them. This CDR3 comprises 14 residues. CDR3 region: CSARAGERGEKLFF. Written as DNA, the CDR3 is TGCAGTGCTAGAGCGGGGGAGCGGGGTGAAAAACTGTTTTTT.

This clonotype was found many times. This chain connects TRBV20-1 to TRBJ1-1; D call uncertain. CDR3 size: 12 residues. Deletions cut 3 bases from V and 2 bases from J, with 7 bases between. Germline V lookup: CDR1 DFQATT, CDR2 SNEGSKA (reference sequence). The CDR3: CSARRSNTEAFF. The CDR3 nucleotides are TGCAGTGCTAGGAGGTCAAACACTGAAGCTTTCTTT.

The rearrangement joins TRBV11-1 to TRBJ1-2; the D is unclear. Per the germline V gene, CDR1 is SGHAT and CDR2 is FQDESV (reference sequence). The CDR3 consists of 17 residues. With 5 bases removed from V and 2 bases from J, the gap between germline ends came to 21 bases. The DNA of the CDR3 is TGTGCCAGCAGCCCGCCTGGACTAACCGGACGGAACTATGGCTACACCTTC. Its translation: CASSPPGLTGRNYGYTF. The variable domain in full, completed from reference TRBV11-1 and TRBJ1-2, reads EAEVAQSPRYKITEKSQAVAFWCDPISGHATLYWYRQILGQGPELLVQFQDESVVDDSQLPKDRFSAERLKGVDSTLKIQPAELGDSAMYLCASSPPGLTGRNYGYTFGSGTRLTVV.

This rearrangement joins TRBV6-5 to TRBJ2-4; no firm D call. The V and J ends lost 0 bases and 0 bases respectively, with 6 bases between them. This CDR3 comprises 15 residues. Germline V gene data show CDR1 as MNHEY and CDR2 as SVGAGI. Written as DNA, the CDR3 is TGTGCCAGCAGTTACTCTGGGCTAGCCAAAAACATTCAGTACTTC. It codes for CASSYSGLAKNIQYF.

V gene TRBV20-1 combines with J gene TRBJ1-1, with a tentative D call TRBD1 (5 bases). This CDR3 region has 16 residues. Germline V gives CDR1 DFQATT, CDR2 SNEGSKA (reference sequence). With 0 bases removed from V and 7 bases from J, the gap between germline ends came to 21 bases. The chain's CDR3 is CSARDRFRGVYGEAFF. CDR3 coding DNA: TGCAGTGCTAGAGATCGGTTTCGGGGGGTCTATGGTGAAGCTTTCTTT.

The rearrangement joins TRBV21-1 to TRBJ2-4; the D call in the table, TRBD1, was not verified against the DNA. TRBV21-1 represents a pseudogene. The CDR3 is 17 residues long. CDR3 nucleotides: TGTGCCAGCTACCGGGACAGGGGCTCCTCAATCGGCAACATTCAGTACTTC. It yields the protein CASYRDRGSSIGNIQYF.

This chain joins TRBV6-1 and TRBJ1-2; D uncertain. V lost 1 base, J lost 3 bases, and 3 bases lay in between. The CDR3 consists of 12 residues. Per germline, CDR1 MNHNS and CDR2 SASEGT. CDR3 loop: CASSEGDYGYTF. The CDR3, as DNA: TGTGCCAGCAGTGAAGGTGACTATGGCTACACCTTC.

This clonotype was seen many times. The chain joins TRBV6-5 to TRBJ2-1; perhaps TRBD1 as D (6 bases). Germline CDR1 is MNHEY and CDR2 is SVGAGI. This CDR3 is built from 11 residues. Trimming took off 6 bases at V and 9 bases at J, with 9 bases between the two ends. The chain's CDR3 is CASSRGSEQFF. The CDR3 DNA is TGTGCCAGCAGCAGGGGAAGTGAGCAGTTCTTC.

V and J are TRBV20-1 and TRBJ1-1; perhaps TRBD1 as D (5 bases). V was cut by 6 bases and J by 8 bases, with 22 bases left in between. This CDR3 region has 14 residues. Germline CDR1 is DFQATT and CDR2 is SNEGSKA (reference sequence). CDR3 amino acids: CSAFPGPNGSEAFF. The CDR3, as DNA: TGCAGTGCCTTTCCGGGACCTAACGGGTCCGAAGCTTTCTTT.

CDR3 loop: CATSRGTGLTDTQYF. DNA for the CDR3: TGTGCCACCAGCAGAGGGACGGGACTCACAGATACGCAGTATTTT. The V and J genes are TRBV15 and TRBJ2-3, with D maybe TRBD2 (6 bases). Germline assignment: CDR1 LNHNV and CDR2 YYDKDF (reference sequence). With 1 base removed from V and 2 bases from J, the gap between germline ends came to 10 bases. The CDR3 extends over 15 amino acids. Full variable domain (outside the CDR3, taken from reference TRBV15 and TRBJ2-3): DAMVIQNPRYQVTQFGKPVTLSCSQTLNHNVMYWYQQKSSQAPKLLFHYYDKDFNNEADTPDNFQSRRPNTSFCFLDIRSPGLGDTAMYLCATSRGTGLTDTQYFGPGTRLTVL.

This clonotype was detected only a few times. V is TRBV2 and J is TRBJ2-1; 9 positions match TRBD1. Losses at the gene ends were 6 bases for V and 3 bases for J; bases not matched to a gene: 12. Per the germline V gene, CDR1 is SNHLY and CDR2 is FYNNEI. The CDR3 spans 17 residues. The CDR3 protein is CASRKGTGLGHYNEQFF. The CDR3 DNA follows: TGTGCCAGCAGAAAGGGGACAGGGCTTGGACACTACAATGAGCAGTTCTTC.

The CDR3 bases are TGTGCCAGCAGGACCTCCGGGACATACTATGGCTACACCTTC. Translated: CASRTSGTYYGYTF. This chain joins TRBV7-9 and TRBJ1-2; a possible D gene is TRBD1 (6 bases). V dropped 6 bases and J dropped 3 bases, with 14 bases sitting between them. CDR1 and CDR2 from the germline V gene are SEHNR and FQNEAQ (reference sequence). CDR3 length: 14 amino acids.

J is TRBJ2-5 and V is TRBV27; tentatively, D is TRBD2 (6 bases). The CDR3 runs to 15 residues. The V gene's germline CDR1 is MNHEY and CDR2 SMNVEV (reference sequence). Trimming pared 3 bases from V and 3 bases from J, leaving 14 bases between. This CDR3 is CASSFWGRGKETQYF. The CDR3 DNA sequence: TGTGCCAGCAGTTTTTGGGGACGGGGGAAAGAGACCCAGTACTTC.